This entry is about one TCR beta chain. Its antigen has not been determined. Base qualities are not provided; no much larger clone lies one nucleotide away. This specimen comes from a study of memory CD4+ T cells and cytomegalovirus serostatus (dated by TCRdb to the late 2010s). For context, the study as a whole: The 33 healthy Belgian adults in the cohort included 9 who were CMV seropositive and roughly 25 who were CMV seronegative. CD4+ memory TCRbeta repertoires of a Belgian cohort with known cytomegalovirus serostatus were sequenced in order to replicate a published TCR-based CMV serostatus classifier. Broad study findings and their caveats: On the Belgian cohort, the classifier built on the original framework reached a median bootstrapped AUC of about 0.95, with a 95% CI of 0.76-1.00. Only CD4+CD45RO+ memory cells were sequenced, in contrast to the original study, in which naive and memory CD4+ and CD8+ populations were covered. The results were interpreted as suggesting that the CMV-associated TCR signature is largely present in the CD4+ memory repertoire. Of around 160 previously reported CMV-associated TCRbeta sequences, about 68 appeared in the CD4+ memory repertoires, each in one to five individuals. For predicting CMV serostatus, the median bootstrapped AUC was roughly 0.95 using the original framework and over 0.9 using a US-trained random forest.

Single viable CD3+CD4+CD8-CD45RO+ cells were sorted as memory CD4+ T cells on a FACSAria II. CMV serostatus was assessed using a Roche Elecsys assay, by which serum IgG against CMV pp150, pp28, p38 and p52 was detected. Following thawing, total CD4+ T cells were enriched through positive selection using CD4 magnetic microbeads. The samples came from a different study that was designed specifically to examine the CD4+ T cell memory repertoire. Following standard operating procedures, peripheral blood mononuclear cells were isolated and cryopreserved, while serum was kept at -80 degrees C. CD3-PerCP (BW264/56), CD4-APC (RPA-T4), CD45RO-PE (UCHT1) and CD8-Pacific Orange (3B5) antibodies were used for staining, and non-viable cells were excluded with Sytox blue. The junction shows trimming of 4 bases on V and 0 bases on J, plus 9 bases between the germline ends. Spanning cysteine to phenylalanine, the CDR3 consists of 15 amino acids. The only DNA kept is the CDR3, 45 bases in frame from the first base. The germline V gene provides CDR1 LGHNA and CDR2 YNFKEQ.

Genomic DNA was extracted from sorted cells with the Quick-DNA Microprep Kit. TCRbeta DNA was amplified with the immunoSEQ hsTCRbeta kit following the manufacturer's protocol. An Illumina MiSeq instrument was used to sequence the TCRbeta libraries. Per the source publication's procedure: After out-of-frame sequences were removed, around 2,200,000 distinct TCRbeta sequences remained, averaging about 66,813 per individual. Two values were used to score each individual: the count of 150 to 200 previously reported CMV-associated TCRbeta sequences and the total count of productive distinct TCRbeta sequences. A beta-binomial model was reimplemented in Python, and random forests from scikit-learn, run with default parameters, were trained on data from the US cohort. Classifier performance on the Belgian cohort was summarized as median AUC with percentile confidence intervals calculated over 10,000 bootstrap iterations. Entries here come from immuneACCESS through TCRdb and include only in-frame sequences with V and J called. Some clones fail to appear in such tables; in the studies checked, an unresolved V gene covers under half of the shortfall, and the cause of the remainder is unknown. V, J and clone size derive from that table, while D and trimming were established from the DNA sequence. The sample yields around 63,000 clones; about 70% were counted once. The top ten clones comprise about 4.8% of the sample.

Sample: memory CD4+ T cells from blood. This sequence uses TRBV4-2 and TRBJ1-4; there is no confident call for the D gene. This sequence originates from an adult in good health and CMV-seropositive. The nucleotide sequence reads as follows: TGTGCCAGCAGCCCTGTAGAGTCAACTAATGAAAAACTGTTTTTT. Its translation reads: CASSPVESTNEKLFF.